This T cell receptor (beta chain) is from a study of CXCR3-negative and CXCR3-positive naive CD8 T cells. The study's findings and limits: CXCR3-positive naive cells had more hydrophobic TRB CDR3s than CXCR3-negative naive cells. Whereas both naive subsets had comparably high diversity, memory CD8+ cells had much lower diversity. Whereas memory cells differed, naive CXCR3-negative and CXCR3-positive cells shared similar TRBV-TRBJ usage.

The naive CD8+ gate required CD45RO-CCR7+CD27+CD95- phenotype. On this clonotype: No antigen is known for it.

Libraries of TRB cDNA were made by 5' RACE and carried UMIs. TCRdb re-called the 5' RACE reads and catalogs CDR3 proteins one per entry, DNA excluded. The sample has 130,000 or so distinct CDR3 sequences; the top ten hold 0.41%. There are 12 residues in the CDR3. Germline lookup yields CDR1 MNHEY and CDR2 SMNVEV (reference sequence). The sample taken for sequencing was naive CXCR3+ CD8+ T cells from blood. Subset given: CD45RO-CCR7+CD27+CD95- naive CD8+ T cells expressing CXCR3 (TNR3+). The genes are TRBV27 and TRBJ1-1. The receptor's source is a human donor in good health. Some clones in this sample may be carry-over from other donors' samples. CDR3 sequence reads: CASSSKNTEAFF.